This entry lists 11 T cell receptor beta chains sequenced from one sample in a study of T cell responses to AZD1222 COVID-19 vaccine. TCRdb keeps only in-frame clones here, not all; method: immunoSEQ multiplex PCR. The table shows roughly 140,000 clones, with almost 90% occurring only once. Sequencing used peripheral blood, obtained 28 days after the second AZD1222 dose. These receptors came from an adult who received the AZD1222 COVID-19 vaccine.

The J gene is TRBJ2-1, the V gene TRBV28; 7 bases are shared with TRBD2. The CDR3 has 15 amino acids. The germline V gene has CDR1 MDHEN and CDR2 SYDVKM. With 10 bases clipped from V and 9 bases from J, the junction kept 18 bases outside the gene matches. The chain's CDR3 is CAINEMGRGFGEQFF. The CDR3 nucleotides read TGTGCCATCAACGAAATGGGGCGGGGGTTCGGTGAGCAGTTCTTC.

CDR3 protein: CASSFRLARLGYNEQFF. The CDR3 DNA sequence: TGTGCCAGCAGCTTCCGACTAGCAAGGTTGGGCTACAATGAGCAGTTCTTC. The genes are TRBV7-9 and TRBJ2-1; TRBD2 aligns across 7 bases. With V trimmed by 3 bases and J by 3 bases, 11 bases remained unmatched. Germline assignment: CDR1 SEHNR and CDR2 FQNEAQ (reference sequence). CDR3 length equals 17 residues. Supplemented by reference TRBV7-9 and TRBJ2-1, the full variable domain reads DTGVSQNPRHKITKRGQNVTFRCDPISEHNRLYWYRQTLGQGPEFLTYFQNEAQLEKSRLLSDRFSAERPKGSFSTLEIQRTEQGDSAMYLCASSFRLARLGYNEQFFGPGTRLTVL.

The J gene is TRBJ1-5, the V gene TRBV7-2; D is uncertain. Trimming removed 10 bases at V and 4 bases at J, with 20 bases between. The length of the CDR3 is 15 residues. CDR1 and CDR2 from the germline V gene are SGHTA and FQGNSA. The CDR3 loop is CATRQDLSSNQPQHF. DNA for the CDR3: TGTGCCACCCGACAAGACCTCTCCTCAAATCAGCCCCAGCATTTT.

This clone has only a few counts. The rearrangement uses TRBV4-2 and TRBJ2-7; either TRBD1 or TRBD2 may supply D (5 bases each). Germline assignment: CDR1 LGHNA and CDR2 YNFKEQ. The V end lost 4 bases, the J end lost 5 bases, and 18 bases lay between the germline ends. This CDR3 is 15 amino acids long. DNA of the CDR3: TGTGCCAGCAGCCCGCAGGGCGACGCGGGCAACGAGCAGTACTTC. Its protein is CASSPQGDAGNEQYF.

The chain recombines TRBV6-4 with TRBJ2-2, with TRBD2 matching 7 bases. V gave up 3 bases and J gave up 0 bases; unmatched junction bases: 7. CDR3 size: 17 residues. The germline CDR1 and CDR2 sequences are MRHNA and SNTAGT. The CDR3 nucleotides read TGTGCCAGCAGTGAAGGTGGCGGGAGTACGAACACCGGGGAGCTGTTTTTT. This codes for CASSEGGGSTNTGELFF.

This sequence joins TRBV10-3 and TRBJ1-3, with 10 nucleotides matching TRBD1. There are 17 residues in the CDR3. J gave up 0 bases and V 4 bases, and 6 bases lay outside the gene matches. Germline V lookup: CDR1 ENHRY, CDR2 SYGVKD. The CDR3 nucleotides are TGTGCCATCAGTGGGGGGACAGGGGTGTCCTCTGGAAACACCATATATTTT. Its translation is CAISGGTGVSSGNTIYF.

J is TRBJ2-6 and V is TRBV7-6; no definite D call. Trimming cost V 2 bases and J 4 bases, with 12 bases left between them. The CDR3 is 16 residues long. CDR1 and CDR2 (germline): SGHVS, FNYEAQ. CDR3 residues: CASSLYGRQGANVLTF. CDR3 nucleotide sequence: TGTGCCAGCAGCTTATACGGACGCCAGGGGGCCAACGTCCTGACTTTC. The whole variable domain, filled in from reference TRBV7-6 and TRBJ2-6, reads GAGVSQSPRYKVTKRGQDVALRCDPISGHVSLYWYRQALGQGPEFLTYFNYEAQQDKSGLPNDRFSAERPEGSISTLTIQRTEQRDSAMYRCASSLYGRQGANVLTFGAGSRLTVL.

The V and J genes are TRBV28 and TRBJ1-1; TRBD1 matches at 8 bases. Germline-derived CDR1 and CDR2 are MDHEN and SYDVKM. J gave up 4 bases and V 6 bases, and 1 base lay outside the gene matches. This CDR3 has 12 amino acids. The CDR3 DNA reads as TGTGCCAGCAGCACAGGGGGCACTGAAGCTTTCTTT. As protein: CASSTGGTEAFF.

This chain links TRBV27 with TRBJ2-1; TRBD1 might be the D (6 bases). The CDR3 length is 13 residues. Looked up from germline, CDR1 is MNHEY and CDR2 is SMNVEV (reference sequence). The V end was cut by 4 bases, the J end by 6 bases, with 10 bases between. CDR3 bases: TGTGCCAGCAGTTCCCTACAGGGCAATGAGCAGTTCTTC. Translating gives CASSSLQGNEQFF.

The gene calls are TRBV27 and TRBJ2-1; 11 bases align to TRBD2. The CDR3 sequence is 16 residues long. V trimming: 7 bases; J trimming: 9 bases; junction bases outside the gene matches: 14. From germline, CDR1 is MNHEY and CDR2 SMNVEV (reference sequence). CDR3 residues: CASTPRSSGRAFEQFF. In DNA form, the CDR3 reads TGTGCCAGCACCCCCCGGAGTAGCGGGAGGGCGTTTGAGCAGTTCTTC.

The gene calls are TRBV27 and TRBJ1-1; D perhaps matches TRBD1 (5 bases). The V gene's germline CDR1 is MNHEY and CDR2 SMNVEV (reference sequence). The V end was cut by 7 bases, the J end by 6 bases, with 21 bases between. The CDR3 runs 15 residues. The CDR3 DNA reads as TGTGCCAGCAATAGGGCAGGGAAGGCTGTCGCTGAAGCTTTCTTT. Amino acid sequence: CASNRAGKAVAEAFF.